These T cell receptor beta chains were read from a single sample in a study of blood T cell repertoires in COVID-19. Data came from immunoSEQ multiplex PCR; TCRdb stores just in-frame clones and leaves some out. The sample consists of around 97,000 clones, roughly 84% of them appearing once. Sequenced input: peripheral blood. These receptors were obtained from a human donor in a cohort sampled during active or convalescent COVID-19. The CDR3 runs from the conserved cysteine through the conserved F or W. A D gene is named only where the DNA matches it firmly. Clone size, where shown, is once, few, many, or a class for clones that have expanded.

D gene: NA
J gene: TRBJ2-3
V gene: TRBV24-1
clone size: once
CDR3 DNA: TGTGCCACCAGTGATTTGTCACCACGGGGTAGAGATACGCAGTATTTT
CDR3 protein: CATSDLSPRGRDTQYF

D gene: NA
J gene: TRBJ2-3
V gene: TRBV13
clone size: NA
CDR3 DNA: TGTGCCAGCAGACCACAGAGCACAGATACGCAGTATTTT
CDR3 protein: CASRPQSTDTQYF

D gene: TRBD1
J gene: TRBJ1-2
V gene: TRBV7-2
clone size: NA
CDR3 DNA: TGTGCCAGCAGCAGACAGGGAGATGGCTACACCTTC
CDR3 protein: CASSRQGDGYTF

D gene: TRBD2
J gene: TRBJ2-7
V gene: TRBV7-8
clone size: NA
CDR3 DNA: TGTGCCAGCAGCACCCGGCGCGTAGCGGGGGGCTACGAGCAGTACTTC
CDR3 protein: CASSTRRVAGGYEQYF

D gene: TRBD1
J gene: TRBJ2-6
V gene: TRBV4-1
clone size: NA
CDR3 DNA: TGCGCCAGCAGCCAAGGGGGGGACAGGGCTAAAGCTGGGGCCAACGTCCTGACTTTC
CDR3 protein: CASSQGGDRAKAGANVLTF

D gene: NA
J gene: TRBJ1-2
V gene: TRBV5-1
clone size: NA
CDR3 DNA: TGCGCCAGCAGCCCGGACTTGCTGACCTATGGCTACACCTTC
CDR3 protein: CASSPDLLTYGYTF

D gene: NA
J gene: TRBJ2-2
V gene: TRBV7-8
clone size: NA
CDR3 DNA: TGTGCCAGCAGCCTACCTGCGGGGGAGCTGTTTTTT
CDR3 protein: CASSLPAGELFF

D gene: NA
J gene: TRBJ2-7
V gene: TRBV15
clone size: NA
CDR3 DNA: TGTGCCCCGCTCCGGTTTTTGGGACTCTACGAGCAGTACTTC
CDR3 protein: CAPLRFLGLYEQYF

D gene: TRBD2
J gene: TRBJ2-1
V gene: TRBV19
clone size: NA
CDR3 DNA: TGTGCTACTACCCAGGCAGCGGGGGGCCACAATGAGCAGTTCTTC
CDR3 protein: CATTQAAGGHNEQFF

D gene: TRBD2
J gene: TRBJ2-5
V gene: TRBV7-2
clone size: NA
CDR3 DNA: TGTGCCAGCAGGGCTAGCGGGGGGGCACAGACCCAGTACTTC
CDR3 protein: CASRASGGAQTQYF

D gene: TRBD1
J gene: TRBJ1-1
V gene: TRBV28
clone size: NA
CDR3 DNA: TGTGCCAGCAGCCTAGAGAGAACCCGGACAGGGCCCGTGAGGAACACTGAAGCTTTCTTT
CDR3 protein: CASSLERTRTGPVRNTEAFF

D gene: TRBD1
J gene: TRBJ1-5
V gene: TRBV28
clone size: NA
CDR3 DNA: TGTGCCAGCAGCCCCTCAGGGGGCTTTCAGCCCCAGCATTTT
CDR3 protein: CASSPSGGFQPQHF

D gene: TRBD2
J gene: TRBJ2-2
V gene: TRBV2
clone size: NA
CDR3 DNA: TGTGCCAGAAAAGTAGCGGGGGAGAACACCGGGGAGCTGTTTTTT
CDR3 protein: CARKVAGENTGELFF

D gene: TRBD2
J gene: TRBJ2-3
V gene: TRBV11-2
clone size: NA
CDR3 DNA: TGTGCCAGCAGCCCGGGACTCGGCGGGGGGTACACAGATACGCAGTATTTT
CDR3 protein: CASSPGLGGGYTDTQYF

D gene: TRBD2
J gene: TRBJ2-3
V gene: TRBV27
clone size: NA
CDR3 DNA: TGTGCCAGCAACTCGCCGGGACTAGCGGGGGCAGATACGCAGTATTTT
CDR3 protein: CASNSPGLAGADTQYF

D gene: NA
J gene: TRBJ2-3
V gene: TRBV7-3
clone size: NA
CDR3 DNA: TGTGCCAGCAGCTTAACCGCATCGCACTTGGCAGGGACAAGCACAGATACGCAGTATTTT
CDR3 protein: CASSLTASHLAGTSTDTQYF

D gene: TRBD2
J gene: TRBJ2-5
V gene: TRBV18
clone size: once
CDR3 DNA: TGTGCCAGCTCACTACGAGCGGGGGCAGAGACCCAGTACTTC
CDR3 protein: CASSLRAGAETQYF

D gene: NA
J gene: TRBJ2-5
V gene: TRBV5-6
clone size: NA
CDR3 DNA: TGTGCCAGCAGCTTGCCGGGACGGAGGGAAGTAGCCCAGTACTTC
CDR3 protein: CASSLPGRREVAQYF

D gene: NA
J gene: TRBJ1-1
V gene: TRBV11-3
clone size: NA
CDR3 DNA: TGTGCCAGCAGCTTAGTTTCCAGGGCCACTGAAGCTTTCTTT
CDR3 protein: CASSLVSRATEAFF

D gene: NA
J gene: TRBJ1-5
V gene: TRBV9
clone size: NA
CDR3 DNA: TGTGCCAGCGGTTCAGGGTTTAGCAATCAGCCCCAGCATTTT
CDR3 protein: CASGSGFSNQPQHF

D gene: TRBD1
J gene: TRBJ1-4
V gene: TRBV7-2
clone size: NA
CDR3 DNA: TGTGCCAGCAGGCCGGCACAGGGGGCGAACGAAAAACTGTTTTTT
CDR3 protein: CASRPAQGANEKLFF

D gene: NA
J gene: TRBJ1-3
V gene: TRBV4-2
clone size: NA
CDR3 DNA: TGTGCCAGCAGCCAAGCGGAGGGCCCCTCTGGAAACACCATATATTTT
CDR3 protein: CASSQAEGPSGNTIYF

D gene: TRBD2
J gene: TRBJ2-5
V gene: TRBV30
clone size: NA
CDR3 DNA: TGTGCCTGGAGTGTCCCCCGGACTAGCGGCCAAGAGACCCAGTACTTC
CDR3 protein: CAWSVPRTSGQETQYF

D gene: TRBD2
J gene: TRBJ2-3
V gene: TRBV2
clone size: NA
CDR3 DNA: TGTGCCAGCAGCGCGGGGGGGGAACTCCAAATGTTCACAGATACGCAGTATTTT
CDR3 protein: CASSAGGELQMFTDTQYF

D gene: TRBD1
J gene: TRBJ1-5
V gene: TRBV12-3/TRBV12-4
clone size: few
CDR3 DNA: TGTGCCAGCAGGACGACAGGGCGGCAGCCCCAGCATTTT
CDR3 protein: CASRTTGRQPQHF

D gene: NA
J gene: TRBJ2-5
V gene: TRBV19
clone size: NA
CDR3 DNA: TGTGCCAGTAGTGGACTAAAATTGGAGACCCAGTACTTC
CDR3 protein: CASSGLKLETQYF